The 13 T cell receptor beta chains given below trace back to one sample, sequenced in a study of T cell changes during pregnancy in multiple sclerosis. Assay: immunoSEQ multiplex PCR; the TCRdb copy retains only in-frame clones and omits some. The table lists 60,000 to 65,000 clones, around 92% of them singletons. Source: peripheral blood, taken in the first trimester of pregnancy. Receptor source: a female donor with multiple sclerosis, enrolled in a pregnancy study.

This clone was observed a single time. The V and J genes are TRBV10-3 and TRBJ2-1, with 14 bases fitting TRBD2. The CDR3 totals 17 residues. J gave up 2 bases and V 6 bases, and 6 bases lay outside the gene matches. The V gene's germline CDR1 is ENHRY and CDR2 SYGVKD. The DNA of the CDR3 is TGTGCCATCAGGGGACTAGCGGGAGCAACCCCCTACAATGAGCAGTTCTTC. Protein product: CAIRGLAGATPYNEQFF.

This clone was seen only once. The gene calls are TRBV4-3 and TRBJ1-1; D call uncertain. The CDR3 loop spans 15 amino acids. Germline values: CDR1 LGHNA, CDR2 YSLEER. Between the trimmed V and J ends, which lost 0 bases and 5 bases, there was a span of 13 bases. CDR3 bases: TGCGCCAGCAGCCAAGATTCAGGAGGTTTGACTGAAGCTTTCTTT. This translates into CASSQDSGGLTEAFF.

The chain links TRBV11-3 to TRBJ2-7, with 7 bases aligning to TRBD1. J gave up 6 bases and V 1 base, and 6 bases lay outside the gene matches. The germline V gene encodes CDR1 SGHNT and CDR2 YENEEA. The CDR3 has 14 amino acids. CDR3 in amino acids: CASSLVPSGGEQYF. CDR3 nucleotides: TGTGCCAGCAGCTTAGTTCCGTCAGGGGGCGAGCAGTACTTC.

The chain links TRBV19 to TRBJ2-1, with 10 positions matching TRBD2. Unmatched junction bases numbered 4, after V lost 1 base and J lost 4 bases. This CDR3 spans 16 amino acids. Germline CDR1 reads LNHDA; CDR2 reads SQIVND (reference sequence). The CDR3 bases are TGTGCCAGTAGTATAGTGAGACTAGCGGGTTACAATGAGCAGTTCTTC. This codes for CASSIVRLAGYNEQFF.

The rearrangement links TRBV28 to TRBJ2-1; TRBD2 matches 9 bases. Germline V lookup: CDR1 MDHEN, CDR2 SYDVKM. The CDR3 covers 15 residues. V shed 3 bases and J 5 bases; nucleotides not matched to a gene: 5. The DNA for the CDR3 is TGTGCCAGCAGTTTGGCGGGAGGGTCCCACAATGAGCAGTTCTTC. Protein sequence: CASSLAGGSHNEQFF.

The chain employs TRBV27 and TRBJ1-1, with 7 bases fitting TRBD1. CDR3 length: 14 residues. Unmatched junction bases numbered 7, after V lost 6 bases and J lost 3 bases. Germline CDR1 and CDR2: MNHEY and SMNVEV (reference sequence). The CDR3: CASSTWRGHTEAFF. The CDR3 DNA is TGTGCCAGCAGCACCTGGAGGGGGCACACTGAAGCTTTCTTT.

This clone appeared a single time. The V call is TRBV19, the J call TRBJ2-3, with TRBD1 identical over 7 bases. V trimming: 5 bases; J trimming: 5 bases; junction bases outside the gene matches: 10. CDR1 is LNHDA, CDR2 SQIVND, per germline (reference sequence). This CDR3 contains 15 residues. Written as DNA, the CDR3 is TGTGCCAGTAGTCAGGGGGAAGGCACGGGAGATACGCAGTATTTT. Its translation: CASSQGEGTGDTQYF.

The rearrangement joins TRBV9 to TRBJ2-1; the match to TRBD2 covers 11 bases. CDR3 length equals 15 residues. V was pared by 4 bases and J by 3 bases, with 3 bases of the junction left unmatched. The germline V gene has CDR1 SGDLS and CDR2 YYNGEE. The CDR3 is CASSKLAGDYNEQFF. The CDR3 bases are TGTGCCAGCAGCAAACTAGCGGGAGACTACAATGAGCAGTTCTTC.

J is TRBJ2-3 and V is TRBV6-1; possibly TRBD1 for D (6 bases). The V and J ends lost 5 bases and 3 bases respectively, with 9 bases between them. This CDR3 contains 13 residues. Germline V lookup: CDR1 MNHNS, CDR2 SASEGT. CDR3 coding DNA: TGTGCCAGCAGTTCCGACAGGACAGATACGCAGTATTTT. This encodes CASSSDRTDTQYF.

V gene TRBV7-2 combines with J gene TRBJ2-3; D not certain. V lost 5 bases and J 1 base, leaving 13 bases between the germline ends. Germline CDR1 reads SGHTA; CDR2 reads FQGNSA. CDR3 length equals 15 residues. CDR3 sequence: CASSPQASGTDTQYF. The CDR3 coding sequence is TGTGCCAGCAGCCCTCAAGCCAGCGGCACAGATACGCAGTATTTT.

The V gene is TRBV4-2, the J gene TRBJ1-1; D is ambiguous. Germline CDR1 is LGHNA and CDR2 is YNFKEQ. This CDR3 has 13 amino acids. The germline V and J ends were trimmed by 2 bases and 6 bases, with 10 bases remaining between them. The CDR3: CASSQIAIAEAFF. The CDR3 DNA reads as TGTGCCAGCAGCCAAATAGCAATTGCTGAAGCTTTCTTT.

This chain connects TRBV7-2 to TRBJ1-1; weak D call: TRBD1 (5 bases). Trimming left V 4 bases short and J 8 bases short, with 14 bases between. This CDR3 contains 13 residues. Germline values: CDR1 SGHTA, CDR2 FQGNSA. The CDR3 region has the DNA TGTGCCAGCAGCTCAGGCAGGGTCGAAGAAGCTTTCTTT. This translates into CASSSGRVEEAFF. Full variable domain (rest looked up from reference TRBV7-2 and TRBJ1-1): GAGVSQSPSNKVTEKGKDVELRCDPISGHTALYWYRQSLGQGLEFLIYFQGNSAPDKSGLPSDRFSAERTGGSVSTLTIQRTQQEDSAVYLCASSSGRVEEAFFGQGTRLTVV.

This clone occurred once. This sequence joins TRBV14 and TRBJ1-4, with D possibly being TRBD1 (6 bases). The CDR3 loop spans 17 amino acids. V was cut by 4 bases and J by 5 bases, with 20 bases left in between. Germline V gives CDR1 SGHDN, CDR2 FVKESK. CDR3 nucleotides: TGTGCCAGCAGCCGCAAATGGGGGGGGGCGCGGAATGAAAAACTGTTTTTT. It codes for CASSRKWGGARNEKLFF.